The entry below describes one TCR beta chain. Using immunoSEQ multiplex PCR, the repertoire was profiled, and TCRdb retains in-frame clones only, with some absent. This sample has about 1.1 million clones, with more than 75% found just once. This CDR3 spans 17 amino acids. V lost 3 bases to trimming and J lost 7 bases, with 22 bases between them. The germline CDR1 and CDR2 sequences are SGHKS and YYEKEE (reference sequence). The data are from a study of shared clonotypes between healthy human individuals. Sequencing input: memory CD4+ T cells from PBMCs. Stated subset: CD45RA-negative fraction. The chain joins TRBV5-5 to TRBJ1-4; possibly TRBD1 for D (6 bases). This sequence was found in a man younger than 35 in good health. Some clones in this sample may be carry-over from other donors' samples. Here the CDR3 reads CASSSGPSTGHREKLFF. In DNA, the CDR3 is TGTGCCAGCAGCTCCGGGCCCTCTACAGGGCATCGTGAAAAACTGTTTTTT.